This entry concerns a single TCR beta chain. This clone turned up a few times. No cognate antigen has been identified for it. One base away there is no much larger clone; base qualities are not given. These data originate in a study of blood T cell repertoires in COVID-19 (dated by TCRdb to 2019 to 2021). For context, the study as a whole: Samples covering the acute and convalescent phases of COVID-19 were provided by collaborators in the United States, Italy and Spain. A freely available public database, intended as a resource for researchers studying the immune response to SARS-CoV-2, is where the repertoires were released. Where available, HLA class I and class II types were obtained from metadata supplied by the sample provider rather than from assay-based typing. A de-identified subject ID, COVID-19 status, age in years and sex were almost always included in the sample metadata. The dataset comprised deeply sampled blood TCRbeta repertoires from subjects exposed to, actively infected with, or recovered from COVID-19. The prospective study material was composed of cDNA or gDNA derived from T cells, B-cell-depleted T cells, or PBMCs. Samples came from the ongoing ImmuneRACE study (first 160 participants) plus 1,254 subjects from 6 global collaborators.

TCRbeta CDR3 regions were amplified from genomic DNA using the immunoSEQ Assay, a bias-controlled multiplex PCR. Per the original workflow: The number of nucleated cells in each sample was estimated from the amplification of reference gene primers within the assay. Sequence reads were collapsed and filtered to measure the absolute abundance of every unique TCRbeta CDR3 rearrangement. For each sample, productive Simpson clonality was calculated by taking the square root of Simpson's diversity index across productive rearrangements. TCRdb limited this immuneACCESS table to in-frame rearrangements with V and J called. A share of clones is missing; checked studies link under half to unresolved V genes, and the rest is unexplained. V, J and clone size derive from that table, while D and trimming were established from the DNA sequence. Counted in this sample were tens of thousands of clones; roughly 83% of them appeared once. Together, the top ten hold about 6.9% of the sample.

In Seattle, one collaborating source enrolled patients while the infection was active and tracked those patients longitudinally over the course of disease. The collaborating institutions used their own protocols to collect whole blood in K2EDTA tubes. For TCRbeta analysis, collaborators shipped samples as frozen whole blood, isolated PBMCs, or DNA extracted from either of those sample types. The germline V gene (reference sequence) supplies CDR1 WNHNN and CDR2 SYGVQD. The junction shows trimming of 0 bases on V and 3 bases on J, plus 12 bases between the germline ends. Its CDR3 holds 15 amino acids, cysteine through phenylalanine. Only the CDR3 region is kept as DNA, spanning 45 bases read in frame from base 1. Results and caveats for the whole study, not just this receptor: The amount of clinical and demographic metadata varied by source and participant and was provided uncurated.

In this chain, TRBV10-1 is recombined with TRBJ2-7; no D gene call is confident. Sequencing was performed on peripheral blood. The TCR comes from a man under 40 with COVID-19, enrolled during active disease. The CDR3 protein is CASSESMEPYYEQYF. Read as DNA, the sequence is TGCGCCAGCAGTGAGTCGATGGAGCCTTACTACGAGCAGTACTTC.